The text below deals with one TCR beta chain. The antigen remains unidentified. The sample is drawn from a study of T cell responses to AZD1222 COVID-19 vaccine. Clones were sequenced by immunoSEQ multiplex PCR, and TCRdb holds only the in-frame ones, with some missing. The sample includes some 120,000 clones, around nine tenths of them seen just once. Study-level points and caveats: It was only five to seven AZD1222 recipients who were seropositive at baseline. Reports indicate that nearly half of spike-specific TCRs are directed at unmutated variant regions. The span of vaccine-associated CD4 TCRs extended across spike, with dominance at 160-218 and 743-854. Increases in Spike-specific TCR breadth and depth were seen after two AZD1222 doses.

Sequencing was performed on peripheral blood, taken on day 0 of AZD1222 vaccination. The origin of this receptor is an adult in good health.

CDR3 nucleotides: TGTGCCAGCAGTCCCCGGGGGGGCGGGTACGAGCAGTACTTC. Its protein product is CASSPRGGGYEQYF. The gene calls are TRBV6-5 and TRBJ2-7, with 8 bases identical to TRBD2. The CDR3 has 14 amino acids. Germline V gene sequence: CDR1 MNHEY, CDR2 SVGAGI. The V and J ends lost 5 bases and 4 bases, in that order; junction bases with no gene match: 7.